This TCR beta chain comes out of a study of CD8+ T cells in alopecia areata. Study at large: For the treated group, dosing was oral tofacitinib at 5 to 10 mg twice daily.

The CDR3 extends over 13 amino acids. Germline V gives CDR1 MNHEY, CDR2 SMNVEV (reference sequence). V lost 1 base, J lost 6 bases, and 10 bases lay in between. Regarding the study as a whole: Unlike in mice, where it was clearer, TCR sharing across patients was less clear, possibly HLA-related. Greater clonality was observed in lesional scalp samples, especially alopecia totalis/universalis, versus normal scalp.

This clone was observed a single time. What it binds is unknown. Investigators isolated RNA and reverse transcribed it into cDNA to act as the sequencing template. The repertoire was sequenced with immunoSEQ multiplex PCR; TCRdb's copy has only in-frame clones and lacks some. The table records tens of thousands of clones, 29% of them present only once. Indicated treatment: oral pan-JAK inhibitor, 5-10 mg twice daily. Lesional scalp tissue (obtained by punch biopsy) and peripheral blood were collected from alopecia areata patients. The sequence derives from a human donor with alopecia areata. The specimen comprised CD8+ T cells sorted from blood, sampled at week 4, from a patient treated with tofacitinib. This sequence joins TRBV27 and TRBJ2-7; D gene ambiguous. CDR3 coding DNA: TGTGCCAGCAGTTTATTAGCTAGAAGCGAGCAGTACTTC. It translates to CASSLLARSEQYF.